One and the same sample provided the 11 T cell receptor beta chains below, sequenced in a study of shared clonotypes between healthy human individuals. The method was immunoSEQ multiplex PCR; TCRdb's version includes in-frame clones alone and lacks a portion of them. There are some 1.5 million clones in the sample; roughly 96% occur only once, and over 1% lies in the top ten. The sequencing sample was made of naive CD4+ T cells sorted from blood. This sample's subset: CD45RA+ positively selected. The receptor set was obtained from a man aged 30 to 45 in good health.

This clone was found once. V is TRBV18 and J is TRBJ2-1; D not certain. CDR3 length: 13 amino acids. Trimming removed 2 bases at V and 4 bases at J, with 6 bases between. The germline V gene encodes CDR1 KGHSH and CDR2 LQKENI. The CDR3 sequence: CASSPRPYNEQFF. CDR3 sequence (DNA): TGTGCCAGCTCACCAAGGCCATACAATGAGCAGTTCTTC.

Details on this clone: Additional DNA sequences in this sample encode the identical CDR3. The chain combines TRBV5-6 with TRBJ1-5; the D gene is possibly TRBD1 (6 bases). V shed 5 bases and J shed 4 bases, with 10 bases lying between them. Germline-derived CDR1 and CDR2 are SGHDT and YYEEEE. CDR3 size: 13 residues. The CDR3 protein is CASSLTGNQPQHF. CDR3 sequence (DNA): TGTGCCAGCAGTTTGACAGGAAATCAGCCCCAGCATTTT.

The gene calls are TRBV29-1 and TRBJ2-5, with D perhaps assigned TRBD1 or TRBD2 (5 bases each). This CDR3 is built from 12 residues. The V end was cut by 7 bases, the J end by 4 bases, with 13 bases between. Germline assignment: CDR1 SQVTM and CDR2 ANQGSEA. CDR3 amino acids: CSATRDAETQYF. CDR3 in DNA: TGCAGCGCGACCCGGGACGCAGAGACCCAGTACTTC.

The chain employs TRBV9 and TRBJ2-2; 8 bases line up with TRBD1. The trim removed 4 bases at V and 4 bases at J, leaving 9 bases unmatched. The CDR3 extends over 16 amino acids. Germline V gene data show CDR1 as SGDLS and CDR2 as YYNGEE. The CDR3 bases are TGTGCCAGCAGCACCAGGACAGGGCAAGGCACCGGGGAGCTGTTTTTT. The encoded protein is CASSTRTGQGTGELFF.

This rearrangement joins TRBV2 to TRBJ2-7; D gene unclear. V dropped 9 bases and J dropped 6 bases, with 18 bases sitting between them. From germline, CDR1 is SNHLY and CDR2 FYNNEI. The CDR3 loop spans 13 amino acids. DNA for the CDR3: TGTGCCAGATTCACCCGTGCCGGGCTCGAGCAGTACTTC. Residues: CARFTRAGLEQYF. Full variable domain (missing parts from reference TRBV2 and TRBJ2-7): EPEVTQTPSHQVTQMGQEVILRCVPISNHLYFYWYRQILGQKVEFLVSFYNNEISEKSEIFDDQFSVERPDGSNFTLKIRSTKLEDSAMYFCARFTRAGLEQYFGPGTRLTVT.

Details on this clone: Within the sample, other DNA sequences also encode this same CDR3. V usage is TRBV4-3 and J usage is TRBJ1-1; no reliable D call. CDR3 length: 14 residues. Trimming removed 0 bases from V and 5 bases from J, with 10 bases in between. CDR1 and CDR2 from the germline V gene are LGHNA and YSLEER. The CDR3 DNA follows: TGCGCCAGCAGCCAAGAGCCGGGGAATACTGAAGCTTTCTTT. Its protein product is CASSQEPGNTEAFF.

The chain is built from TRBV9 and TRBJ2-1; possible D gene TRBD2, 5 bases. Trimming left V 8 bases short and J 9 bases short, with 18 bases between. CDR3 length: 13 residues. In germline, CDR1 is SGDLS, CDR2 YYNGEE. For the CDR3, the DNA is TGTGCCAGTTCCCGACTACCAAGCGGTGAGCAGTTCTTC. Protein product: CASSRLPSGEQFF.

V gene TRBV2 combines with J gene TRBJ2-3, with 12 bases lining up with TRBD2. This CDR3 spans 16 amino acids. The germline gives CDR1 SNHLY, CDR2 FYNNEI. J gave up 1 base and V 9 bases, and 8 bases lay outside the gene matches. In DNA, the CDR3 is TGTGCCAGAAGACTAGCGGGAGCTTCGGGCACAGATACGCAGTATTTT. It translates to CARRLAGASGTDTQYF.

The CDR3 reads CASSTRGGTSYNEQFF. The CDR3 DNA follows: TGTGCCAGCAGCACCAGGGGGGGAACATCCTACAATGAGCAGTTCTTC. The V and J genes are TRBV11-2 and TRBJ2-1; D might be TRBD1 or TRBD2, each matching 7 bases. With 5 bases removed from V and 1 base from J, the gap between germline ends came to 15 bases. Per the germline V gene, CDR1 is SGHAT and CDR2 is FQNNGV. CDR3 length: 16 residues.

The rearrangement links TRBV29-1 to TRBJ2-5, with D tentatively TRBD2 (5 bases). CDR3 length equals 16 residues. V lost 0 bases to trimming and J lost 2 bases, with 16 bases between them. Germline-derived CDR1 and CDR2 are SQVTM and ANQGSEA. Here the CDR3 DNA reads TGCAGCGTTGAAGATCGTGAGGTCCGGGGTCAAGAGACCCAGTACTTC. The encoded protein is CSVEDREVRGQETQYF.

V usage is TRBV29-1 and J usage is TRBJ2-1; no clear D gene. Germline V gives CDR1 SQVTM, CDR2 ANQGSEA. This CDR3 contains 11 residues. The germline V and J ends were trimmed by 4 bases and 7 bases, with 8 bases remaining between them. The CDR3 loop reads CSVGPRNEQFF. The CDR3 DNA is TGCAGCGTTGGTCCCCGGAATGAGCAGTTCTTC.